A selection of T cell receptor beta chains follows, all from one sample in a study of blood T cells in healthy people across ages. Each CDR3 protein gets one entry after TCRdb re-called the 5' RACE reads with MiXCR. The sample lists hundreds of thousands of distinct CDR3 sequences; around 24% were seen once. These records were also assigned to another study, of T cells of mothers and their children.

The sample was blood. Every receptor here comes from a boy aged 10-17 years in good health. The CDR3 runs from the conserved cysteine through the conserved F or W. Fields, in order: clone size, V gene, J gene, D gene, CDR3 DNA, CDR3 protein. The D gene is left open where the match is weak. Where a row states a size, it is once, few, many or the class of an expanded clone; other rows omit it.

many	TRBV4-1	TRBJ2-5	-	TGCGCCAGCAGCCAGGTTCTGAGGGAGACCCAGTACTTC	CASSQVLRETQYF
-	TRBV7-9	TRBJ2-1	TRBD1	TGTGCCAGCAGCTTAGAAGTGGACAGGGACGATGAGCAGTTCTTC	CASSLEVDRDDEQFF
-	TRBV5-6	TRBJ2-5	-	TGTGCCAGCAGCTTGAAGGGGGGGGGTCCTTGGACCCAGTACTTC	CASSLKGGGPWTQYF
-	TRBV6-1	TRBJ2-5	TRBD2	TGTGCCAGCAGTGTCGGACTAGCGGGAGACCGAGTAGAGACCCAGTACTTC	CASSVGLAGDRVETQYF
-	TRBV27	TRBJ2-1	TRBD2	TGTGCCAGCAGTTTACGGGCTAGCGGGAGACTTTTGAATGAGCAGTTCTTC	CASSLRASGRLLNEQFF
few	TRBV18	TRBJ1-5	-	TGTGCCAGCTCACCACCGGACCAGGGGAGGAATCAGCCCCAGCATTTT	CASSPPDQGRNQPQHF
few	TRBV5-1	TRBJ2-6	TRBD1	TGCGCCAGCAGCCCCGGGGACAGGCCTTCGCGCTCTGGGGCCAACGTCCTGACTTTC	CASSPGDRPSRSGANVLTF
few	TRBV7-8	TRBJ1-4	-	TGTGCCAGCACCGCGGCCGGGGGATCAAGTCGGTTTTTT	CASTAAGGSSRFF
many	TRBV11-2	TRBJ1-1	-	TGTGCCAGCAGCTTGCCAGGGTGGAGTACTGAAGCTTTCTTT	CASSLPGWSTEAFF
-	TRBV6-1	TRBJ2-5	-	TGTGCCAGCAGTGAAAGCTCGGGACACCAAGAGACCCAGTACTTC	CASSESSGHQETQYF
-	TRBV12-3/TRBV12-4	TRBJ2-5	TRBD1	TGTGCCAGCAATGACAGGGGGGCTATGAGCGCCCAGTACTTC	CASNDRGAMSAQYF
few	TRBV28	TRBJ2-7	TRBD2	TGTGCCAGCAGTCTTAGCGGGGTTAACTCCTACGAGCAGTACTTC	CASSLSGVNSYEQYF
-	TRBV30	TRBJ1-4	-	TGTGCCTGGGGGTGGGGGTTCGCTAATGAAAAACTGTTTTTT	CAWGWGFANEKLFF
-	TRBV28	TRBJ2-7	-	TGTGCCAGCAGAAGGGCAGGAGCCTACGAGCAGTACTTC	CASRRAGAYEQYF
-	TRBV14	TRBJ2-5	-	TGTGCCAGCAGCCCATTGTCGGGCCGGGTCCAAGAGACCCAGTACTTC	CASSPLSGRVQETQYF
few	TRBV7-8	TRBJ2-7	-	TGTGCCAGCAGCTCCTCTAGGGGAAGCTACGAGCAGTACTTC	CASSSSRGSYEQYF
few	TRBV25-1	TRBJ2-7	TRBD2	TGTGCCAGCAGTACCCAAACACTCTCCGGGACTAGCGGGACCTACGAGCAGTACTTC	CASSTQTLSGTSGTYEQYF
-	TRBV12-3/TRBV12-4	TRBJ2-4	TRBD2	TGTGCCAGCAGTCCGCGTACGGCTGCCGTAGCGGGAGCGCAAAACATTCAGTACTTC	CASSPRTAAVAGAQNIQYF
-	TRBV20-1	TRBJ2-1	TRBD2	TGCAGTGCTAGAGATTCCCGGACTAGCGAAACGGAGCAGTTCTTC	CSARDSRTSETEQFF
-	TRBV11-2	TRBJ2-7	-	TGTGCCAGCAGTCACAGGGGAGGGTTTGCTTCCTACGAGCAGTACTTC	CASSHRGGFASYEQYF
-	TRBV5-1	TRBJ2-4	TRBD1	TGCGCCAGCAGCTTGTCGTACAGGGGGAAGAACATTCAGTACTTC	CASSLSYRGKNIQYF
-	TRBV9	TRBJ2-1	TRBD2	TGTGCCAGCAGCGTAGGAGTAGCGGGTACCTACAATGAGCAGTTCTTC	CASSVGVAGTYNEQFF
-	TRBV29-1	TRBJ2-7	-	TGCAGCGTTGATGGGGTAGAGGGGAGGAAAGGCTACGAGCAGTACTTC	CSVDGVEGRKGYEQYF
-	TRBV7-2	TRBJ2-3	TRBD2	TGTGCCAGCAGCTCTTATCCGGGACTAGCGGGAGCAGATACGCAGTATTTT	CASSSYPGLAGADTQYF
-	TRBV9	TRBJ1-2	TRBD1	TGTGCCCGCAGCCCCTCGCAGGGGGACTATGGCTACACCTTC	CARSPSQGDYGYTF
-	TRBV7-2	TRBJ2-5	TRBD2	TGTGCCAGCAGCTTCGTGTGGCTAGCGGGAGCGAGACGGGAGACCCAGTACTTC	CASSFVWLAGARRETQYF
-	TRBV7-8	TRBJ2-7	TRBD2	TGTGCCAGCAGCCCTATAGCCGGGCGGGGGGTCTACGAGCAGTACTTC	CASSPIAGRGVYEQYF
few	TRBV20-1	TRBJ2-1	-	TGCAGTGCTCCGTGGGGGGTGGTCTACAATGAGCAGTTCTTC	CSAPWGVVYNEQFF
-	TRBV28	TRBJ2-7	-	TGTGCCAGCGGAACAGATTCCTACGAGCAGTACTTC	CASGTDSYEQYF
few	TRBV2	TRBJ2-3	TRBD2	TGTGCCAGCGTTGAGACTAGCGGGGGTGCAGATACGCAGTATTTT	CASVETSGGADTQYF
-	TRBV7-3	TRBJ2-5	-	TGTGCCAGCAGCTTAACGCCCACCAGTCAAGAGACCCAGTACTTC	CASSLTPTSQETQYF
once	TRBV29-1	TRBJ2-7	TRBD1	TGCAGCACCCGGGACAGATTCTACGAGCAGTACTTC	CSTRDRFYEQYF
-	TRBV27	TRBJ1-4	-	TGTGCCAGCAGTGCAGGGGAGACTGAAAAACTGTTTTTT	CASSAGETEKLFF
-	TRBV29-1	TRBJ2-1	TRBD1	TGCAGCGTTGAAGGGGGACAGGTAGGGCGGGGTGAGCGGTTCTTC	CSVEGGQVGRGERFF
once	TRBV7-9	TRBJ1-2	TRBD1	TGTGCCAGCAGCCGGACAGGGAGGGACTATGGCTACACCTTC	CASSRTGRDYGYTF
-	TRBV11-2	TRBJ2-1	-	TGTGCCAGCTCCCTCGGACCATTTATTGAGCAGTTCTTC	CASSLGPFIEQFF
-	TRBV29-1	TRBJ2-5	-	TGCAGCGCCACCGTGGAGACCCAGTACTTC	CSATVETQYF
few	TRBV29-1	TRBJ2-3	TRBD2	TGCAGCGTTCGCGTACTAGCGGTCACAGATACGCAGTATTTT	CSVRVLAVTDTQYF
-	TRBV9	TRBJ2-7	TRBD2	TGTGCCAGCAGCGTTGAGCGGGGTCCACCCTACGAGCAGTACTTC	CASSVERGPPYEQYF
few	TRBV30	TRBJ1-2	-	TGTGCCTGGAGTAAGGGGTGGTATGGCTACACCTTC	CAWSKGWYGYTF
few	TRBV20-1	TRBJ2-5	TRBD2	TGCAGTGCTAGAGATTATACTAGCGCCCAAGAGACCCAGTACTTC	CSARDYTSAQETQYF
few	TRBV20-1	TRBJ2-2	TRBD2	TGCAGTGCTACCGAGGCAGGGAGGGACTCCGGGGAGCTGTTTTTT	CSATEAGRDSGELFF
-	TRBV12-5	TRBJ2-3	-	TGTGCTAGTGGTTTGGTGGAGGGGCGCAGCACAGATACGCAGTATTTT	CASGLVEGRSTDTQYF
-	TRBV6-2/TRBV6-3	TRBJ1-1	-	TGTGCCAGCAGTCCCCGGACGGGTACCGCAATGAACACTGAAGCTTTCTTT	CASSPRTGTAMNTEAFF
few	TRBV6-2/TRBV6-3	TRBJ1-1	-	TGTGCCAGCAGTCGGGAAACTGAAGCTTTCTTT	CASSRETEAFF
-	TRBV6-2/TRBV6-3	TRBJ2-7	-	TGTGCCAGCAGTCCTGGGACGGAGATTGGCTACGAGCAGTACTTC	CASSPGTEIGYEQYF
-	TRBV3-1	TRBJ2-5	-	TGTGCCAGCAGCCAGAGCAGGGGCGCTCAGACCCAGTACTTC	CASSQSRGAQTQYF
-	TRBV2	TRBJ2-5	-	TGTGCCAGCAGTGATAGGAAGTCAGGAGAGACCCAGTACTTC	CASSDRKSGETQYF
few	TRBV29-1	TRBJ1-5	-	TGCAGCGGTGCCGGACAGCCTGGGGAGCCCCAGCATTTT	CSGAGQPGEPQHF
few	TRBV6-5	TRBJ2-1	TRBD2	TGTGCCAGCGGCCGGACTAGCGGATACAATGAGCAGTTCTTC	CASGRTSGYNEQFF
many	TRBV4-1	TRBJ1-2	-	TGCGCCAGCAGCGAGACAGGCGCTAACTATGGCTACACCTTC	CASSETGANYGYTF
few	TRBV7-9	TRBJ2-7	-	TGTGCCAGCAGCCTCGAAGACAGCTACGAGCAGTACTTC	CASSLEDSYEQYF
-	TRBV5-1	TRBJ2-2	-	TGCGCCAGCAGCCCCCGGGGACACTCGAACACCGGGGAGCTGTTTTTT	CASSPRGHSNTGELFF
-	TRBV20-1	TRBJ2-3	-	TGCAGTGCTAGAGACAGGGTGAAGGATACGCTGTATTTT	CSARDRVKDTLYF
-	TRBV13	TRBJ2-7	-	TGTGCCAGCAGCTTATTCACCGACGAGCAGTACTTC	CASSLFTDEQYF
few	TRBV28	TRBJ2-3	TRBD2	TGTGCCAGCGGCGGACTAGCGGGGCACCAGACAGATACGCAGTATTTT	CASGGLAGHQTDTQYF
many	TRBV29-1	TRBJ2-5	TRBD2	TGCAGCGTTGAACCCGGACTAGCGGGAGACTTCCAAGAGACCCAGTACTTC	CSVEPGLAGDFQETQYF